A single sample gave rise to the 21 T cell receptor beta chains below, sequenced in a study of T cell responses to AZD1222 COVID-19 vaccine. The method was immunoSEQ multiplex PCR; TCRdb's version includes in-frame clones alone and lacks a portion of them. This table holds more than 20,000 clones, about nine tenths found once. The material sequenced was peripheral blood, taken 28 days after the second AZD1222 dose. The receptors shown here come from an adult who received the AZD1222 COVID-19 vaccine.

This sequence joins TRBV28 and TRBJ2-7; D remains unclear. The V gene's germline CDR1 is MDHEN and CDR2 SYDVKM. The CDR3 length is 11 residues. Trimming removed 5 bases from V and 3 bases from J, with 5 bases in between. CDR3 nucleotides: TGTGCCAGCAGTCACAACTACGAGCAGTACTTC. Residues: CASSHNYEQYF.

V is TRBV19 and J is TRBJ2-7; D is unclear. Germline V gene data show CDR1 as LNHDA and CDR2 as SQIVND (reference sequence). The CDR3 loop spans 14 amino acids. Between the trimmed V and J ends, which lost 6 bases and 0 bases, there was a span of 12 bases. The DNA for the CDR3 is TGTGCCAGTAGGGGCCAAGAACTCTCCTACGAGCAGTACTTC. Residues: CASRGQELSYEQYF.

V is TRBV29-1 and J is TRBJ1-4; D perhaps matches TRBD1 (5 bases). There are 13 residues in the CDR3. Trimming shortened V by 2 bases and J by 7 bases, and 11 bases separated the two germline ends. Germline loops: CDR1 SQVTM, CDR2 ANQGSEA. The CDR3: CSVEQGFGEKLFF. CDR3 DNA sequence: TGCAGCGTTGAACAGGGTTTTGGTGAAAAACTGTTTTTT.

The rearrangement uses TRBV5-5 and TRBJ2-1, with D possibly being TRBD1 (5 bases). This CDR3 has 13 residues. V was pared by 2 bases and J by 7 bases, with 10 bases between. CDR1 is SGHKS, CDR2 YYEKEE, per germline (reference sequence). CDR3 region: CASSFPGRNEQFF. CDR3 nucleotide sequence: TGTGCCAGCAGCTTTCCAGGGCGAAATGAGCAGTTCTTC.

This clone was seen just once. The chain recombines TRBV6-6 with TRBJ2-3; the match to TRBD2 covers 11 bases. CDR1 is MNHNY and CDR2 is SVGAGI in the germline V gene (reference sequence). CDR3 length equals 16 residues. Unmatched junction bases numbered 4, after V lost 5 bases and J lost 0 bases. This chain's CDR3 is CASSRWTSGSTDTQYF. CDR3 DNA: TGTGCCAGCAGTCGTTGGACTAGCGGGAGCACAGATACGCAGTATTTT.

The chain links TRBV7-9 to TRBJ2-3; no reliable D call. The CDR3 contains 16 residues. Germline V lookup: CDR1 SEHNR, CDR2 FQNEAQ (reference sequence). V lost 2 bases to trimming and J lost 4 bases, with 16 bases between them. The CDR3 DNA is TGTGCCAGCAGCTTAATGGTGGCCAAAAGCCCAGATACGCAGTATTTT. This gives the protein CASSLMVAKSPDTQYF.

For the CDR3, the DNA is TGTGCCAGCAGTAAACTGGACAGGGTCAATGAGCAGTTCTTC. This encodes CASSKLDRVNEQFF. The chain joins TRBV28 to TRBJ2-1, with 8 bases that match TRBD1. The CDR3 runs to 14 residues. Trimming cost V 5 bases and J 6 bases; bases outside gene matches: 6. CDR1 MDHEN and CDR2 SYDVKM come from the germline V gene.

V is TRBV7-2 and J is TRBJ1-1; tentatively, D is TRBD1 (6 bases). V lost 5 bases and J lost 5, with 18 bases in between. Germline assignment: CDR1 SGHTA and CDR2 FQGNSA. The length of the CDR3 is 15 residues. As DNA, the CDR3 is TGTGCCAGCAGCCCGGGACACTTTATGGGTACTGAAGCTTTCTTT. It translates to CASSPGHFMGTEAFF.

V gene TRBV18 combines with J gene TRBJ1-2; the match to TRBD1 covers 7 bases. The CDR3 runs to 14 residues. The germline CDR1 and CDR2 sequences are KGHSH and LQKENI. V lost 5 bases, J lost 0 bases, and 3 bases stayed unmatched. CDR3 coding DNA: TGTGCCAGCTCAGTGGGGACAGCTAACTATGGCTACACCTTC. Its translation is CASSVGTANYGYTF.

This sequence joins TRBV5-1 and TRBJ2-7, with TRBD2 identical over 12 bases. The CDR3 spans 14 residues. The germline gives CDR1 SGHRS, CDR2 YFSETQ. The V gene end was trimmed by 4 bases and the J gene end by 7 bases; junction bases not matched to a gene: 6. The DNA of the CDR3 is TGCGCCAGCAGCATAGGACTAGCGGGACGGGAGCAGTACTTC. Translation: CASSIGLAGREQYF.

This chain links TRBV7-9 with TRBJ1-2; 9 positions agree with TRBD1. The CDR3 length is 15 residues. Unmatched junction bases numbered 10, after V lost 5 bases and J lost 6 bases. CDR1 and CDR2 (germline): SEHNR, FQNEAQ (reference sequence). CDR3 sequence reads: CASSGGQGSIDGYTF. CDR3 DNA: TGTGCCAGCAGCGGGGGACAGGGAAGTATAGATGGCTACACCTTC. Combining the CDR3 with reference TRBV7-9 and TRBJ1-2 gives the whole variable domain DTGVSQNPRHKITKRGQNVTFRCDPISEHNRLYWYRQTLGQGPEFLTYFQNEAQLEKSRLLSDRFSAERPKGSFSTLEIQRTEQGDSAMYLCASSGGQGSIDGYTFGSGTRLTVV.

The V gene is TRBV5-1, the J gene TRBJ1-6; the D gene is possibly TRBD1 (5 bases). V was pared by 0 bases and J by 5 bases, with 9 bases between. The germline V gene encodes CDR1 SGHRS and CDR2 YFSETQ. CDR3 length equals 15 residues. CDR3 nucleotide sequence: TGCGCCAGCAGCTTGGGGACACATAATAATTCACCCCTCCACTTT. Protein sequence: CASSLGTHNNSPLHF.

CDR3 loop: CASRLAGGGSREQYF. CDR3 nucleotides: TGTGCCAGCAGGTTAGCGGGAGGAGGTTCTCGCGAGCAGTACTTC. The J gene is TRBJ2-7, the V gene TRBV28, with TRBD2 identical over 10 bases. Germline assignment: CDR1 MDHEN and CDR2 SYDVKM. This CDR3 is 15 amino acids long. J gave up 6 bases and V 6 bases, and 11 bases lay outside the gene matches.

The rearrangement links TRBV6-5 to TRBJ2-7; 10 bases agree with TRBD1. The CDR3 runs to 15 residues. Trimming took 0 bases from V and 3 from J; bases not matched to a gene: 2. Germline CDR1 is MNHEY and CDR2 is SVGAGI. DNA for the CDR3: TGTGCCAGCAGTTACTCGAGGACAGGGGGCTACGAGCAGTACTTC. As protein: CASSYSRTGGYEQYF.

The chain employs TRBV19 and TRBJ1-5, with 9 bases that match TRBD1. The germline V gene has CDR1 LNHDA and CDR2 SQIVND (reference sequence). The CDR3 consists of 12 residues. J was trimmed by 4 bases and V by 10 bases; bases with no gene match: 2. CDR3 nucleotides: TGTGCCACAGGGACAGGGAATCAGCCCCAGCATTTT. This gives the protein CATGTGNQPQHF.

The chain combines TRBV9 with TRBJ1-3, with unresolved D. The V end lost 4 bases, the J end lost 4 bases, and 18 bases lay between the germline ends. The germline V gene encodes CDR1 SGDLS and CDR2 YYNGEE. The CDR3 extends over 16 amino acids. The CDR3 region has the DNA TGTGCCAGCAGCCCCCGTCTTGAGGCGTGGGGAAACACCATATATTTT. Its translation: CASSPRLEAWGNTIYF.

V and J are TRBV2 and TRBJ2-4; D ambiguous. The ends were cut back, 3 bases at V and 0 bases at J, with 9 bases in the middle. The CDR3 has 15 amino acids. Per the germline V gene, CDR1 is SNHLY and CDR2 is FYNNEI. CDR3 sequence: CASSDTWVAKNIQYF. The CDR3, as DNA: TGTGCCAGCAGTGATACCTGGGTAGCCAAAAACATTCAGTACTTC.

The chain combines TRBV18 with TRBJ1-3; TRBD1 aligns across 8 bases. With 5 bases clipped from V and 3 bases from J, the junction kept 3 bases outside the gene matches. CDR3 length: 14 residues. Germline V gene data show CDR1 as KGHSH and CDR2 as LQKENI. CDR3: CASSAGGRGNTIYF. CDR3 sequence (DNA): TGTGCCAGCTCAGCAGGGGGCCGTGGAAACACCATATATTTT.

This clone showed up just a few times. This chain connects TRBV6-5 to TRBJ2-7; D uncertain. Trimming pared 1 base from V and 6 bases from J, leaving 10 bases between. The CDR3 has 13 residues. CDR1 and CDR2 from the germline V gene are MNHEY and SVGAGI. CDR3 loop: CASSYLGAGEQYF. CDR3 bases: TGTGCCAGCAGTTACTTAGGTGCAGGCGAGCAGTACTTC.

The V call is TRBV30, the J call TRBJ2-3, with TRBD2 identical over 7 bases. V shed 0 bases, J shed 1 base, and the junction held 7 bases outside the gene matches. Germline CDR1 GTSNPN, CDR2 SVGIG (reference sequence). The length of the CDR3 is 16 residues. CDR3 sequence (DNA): TGTGCCTGGAGTGTTCTCCGCGGGAGCGGCACAGATACGCAGTATTTT. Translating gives CAWSVLRGSGTDTQYF.

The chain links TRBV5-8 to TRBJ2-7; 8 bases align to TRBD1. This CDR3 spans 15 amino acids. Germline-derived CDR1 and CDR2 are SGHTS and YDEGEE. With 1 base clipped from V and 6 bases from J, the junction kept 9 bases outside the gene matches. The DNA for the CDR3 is TGTGCCAGCAGCTTGTACGGACAGGGCAACACCGAGCAGTACTTC. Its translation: CASSLYGQGNTEQYF.